Sequencing of this TCR beta chain was carried out in a study of technical replicates of blood from several donors. Using immunoSEQ multiplex PCR, the repertoire was profiled, and TCRdb retains in-frame clones only, with some absent. The sample records 90,000 to 100,000 clones, roughly 94% being singletons. V shed 0 bases and J 10 bases; nucleotides not matched to a gene: 4. The CDR3 is 13 residues long. Germline assignment: CDR1 SGHNT and CDR2 YYREEE (reference sequence). This clone is a singleton in its sample. The sample was T cells isolated from PBMCs. This TCR was recovered from a human donor in good health. This chain connects TRBV5-4 to TRBJ2-1; 7 bases match TRBD1. CDR3: CASSLGGQPEQFF. The CDR3 region has the DNA TGTGCCAGCAGCTTGGGGGGACAGCCGGAGCAGTTCTTC.